Below, 16 T cell receptor beta chains from the same sample are listed, as sequenced in a study of CD8+ T cells in alopecia areata (dated by TCRdb to 2016 to 2018). The treatment or condition label corresponds to: oral pan-JAK inhibitor, 5-10 mg twice daily. Library preparation employed the immunoSEQ multiplex PCR assay. RNA was extracted from all samples and reverse transcribed into cDNA, which served as template for TCR sequencing. The clones in this table, taken by TCRdb from immuneACCESS, are in-frame only. Not every clone is retained; where verified, under half of the shortfall comes from an unresolved V gene, and the cause of the rest is unknown. The sample has more than 200,000 clones on record, more than 60% of them singletons. The top ten clones comprise 0.95% to 1.5% of the sample. Here the sequenced sample was CD4+ T cells sorted from blood, taken between weeks 43 and 45, from a patient treated with tofacitinib. The source is a human donor with alopecia areata.

V and J are TRBV15 and TRBJ1-5; no firm D call. V lost 5 bases and J lost 5, with 10 bases in between. This CDR3 region has 13 residues. Looked up from germline, CDR1 is LNHNV and CDR2 is YYDKDF (reference sequence). DNA of the CDR3: TGTGCCACCAGCCTTTTGGGAGATCAGCCCCAGCATTTT. Translated: CATSLLGDQPQHF.

The chain couples TRBV29-1 to TRBJ1-2; the match to TRBD1 covers 8 bases. CDR3 length: 9 amino acids. Trimming at V came to 6 bases and at J to 10 bases, leaving 1 base not matched to a gene. Germline V gene lookup returns CDR1 SQVTM and CDR2 ANQGSEA. The CDR3 reads CSVDRDYTF. CDR3 DNA sequence: TGCAGCGTGGACAGGGACTACACCTTC. The whole variable domain, filled in from reference TRBV29-1 and TRBJ1-2, reads SAVISQKPSRDICQRGTSLTIQCQVDSQVTMMFWYRQQPGQSLTLIATANQGSEATYESGFVIDKFPISRPNLTFSTLTVSNMSPEDSSIYLCSVDRDYTFGSGTRLTVV.

The V call is TRBV29-1, the J call TRBJ1-1; D is unresolved. CDR3 length: 14 amino acids. Germline CDR1 SQVTM, CDR2 ANQGSEA. Deletions cut 0 bases from V and 1 base from J, with 9 bases between. The CDR3 nucleotides are TGCAGCGTTGAAGATATGAAGGGGAACACTGAAGCTTTCTTT. Translating gives CSVEDMKGNTEAFF.

This chain joins TRBV4-2 and TRBJ2-3, with TRBD2 matching 13 bases. Looked up from germline, CDR1 is LGHNA and CDR2 is YNFKEQ. This CDR3 comprises 16 residues. Unmatched junction bases numbered 4, after V lost 4 bases and J lost 3 bases. CDR3 nucleotides: TGTGCCAGCAGCCTCCAGACTAGCGGGGGGACAGATACGCAGTATTTT. Translating gives CASSLQTSGGTDTQYF.

This clone was counted a single time. The V and J genes are TRBV10-3 and TRBJ1-2; 7 positions match TRBD1. V shed 7 bases and J 0 bases; nucleotides not matched to a gene: 8. CDR1 ENHRY and CDR2 SYGVKD come from the germline V gene. The CDR3 sequence is 15 residues long. CDR3: CAITATTGSNYGYTF. CDR3 DNA sequence: TGTGCCATCACCGCCACGACAGGGTCTAACTATGGCTACACCTTC.

The J gene is TRBJ2-5, the V gene TRBV30, with unresolved D. Germline lookup yields CDR1 GTSNPN and CDR2 SVGIG (reference sequence). This CDR3 contains 12 residues. Trimming pared 4 bases from V and 7 bases from J, leaving 13 bases between. The CDR3 nucleotides read TGTGCCTGGATGCTCACTTCGGGGACCCAGTACTTC. Protein: CAWMLTSGTQYF. Full variable domain (remainder filled in from reference TRBV30 and TRBJ2-5): SQTIHQWPATLVQPVGSPLSLECTVEGTSNPNLYWYRQAAGRGLQLLFYSVGIGQISSEVPQNLSASRPQDRQFILSSKKLLLSDSGFYLCAWMLTSGTQYFGPGTRLLVL.

This chain links TRBV5-1 with TRBJ2-2; no definite D call. V dropped 5 bases and J dropped 2 bases, with 4 bases sitting between them. Germline-derived CDR1 and CDR2 are SGHRS and YFSETQ. The CDR3 spans 12 residues. The CDR3 here is CASRTNTGELFF. The CDR3 coding sequence is TGCGCCAGCAGAACCAACACCGGGGAGCTGTTTTTT.

V and J are TRBV2 and TRBJ2-7; weak D call: TRBD1 (5 bases). V was pared by 3 bases and J by 0 bases, with 6 bases between. The CDR3 has 13 residues. CDR1 SNHLY and CDR2 FYNNEI come from the germline V gene. CDR3 nucleotide sequence: TGTGCCAGCAGTGAGGACATCTCCTACGAGCAGTACTTC. Its translation is CASSEDISYEQYF.

J is TRBJ1-2 and V is TRBV10-2, with TRBD1 as a possible D gene (6 bases). Looked up from germline, CDR1 is WSHSY and CDR2 is SAAADI. This CDR3 contains 16 residues. V dropped 6 bases and J dropped 3 bases, with 20 bases sitting between them. The CDR3 loop is CASSGNSAGADYGYTF. DNA for the CDR3: TGCGCCAGCAGCGGAAACTCGGCAGGGGCCGACTATGGCTACACCTTC.

The rearrangement uses TRBV10-3 and TRBJ1-1; TRBD1 might be the D (6 bases). CDR1 is ENHRY and CDR2 is SYGVKD in the germline V gene. The CDR3 loop spans 12 amino acids. V was shortened by 11 bases and J by 0 bases, with 10 bases between the two germline ends. CDR3 in DNA: TGTGCCGTAACAGGGTTGAACACTGAAGCTTTCTTT. Residues: CAVTGLNTEAFF.

V usage is TRBV7-3 and J usage is TRBJ1-5; D gene uncertain. This CDR3 is 13 amino acids long. V shed 0 bases and J shed 5 bases, with 5 bases lying between them. The germline V gene encodes CDR1 SGHTA and CDR2 FQGTGA. The CDR3 bases are TGTGCCAGCAGCTTAACAAAGGATCAGCCCCAGCATTTT. Protein product: CASSLTKDQPQHF. Combining the CDR3 with reference TRBV7-3 and TRBJ1-5 gives the whole variable domain GAGVSQTPSNKVTEKGKYVELRCDPISGHTALYWYRQSLGQGPEFLIYFQGTGAADDSGLPNDRFFAVRPEGSVSTLKIQRTERGDSAVYLCASSLTKDQPQHFGDGTRLSIL.

This clone was counted a few times. The rearrangement uses TRBV6-1 and TRBJ2-1, with D tentatively TRBD2 (5 bases). The CDR3 has 12 residues. The V and J ends lost 6 bases and 16 bases respectively, with 19 bases between them. The germline CDR1 and CDR2 sequences are MNHNS and SASEGT. The CDR3 spells CASSPRSGFGFF. CDR3 coding DNA: TGTGCCAGCAGCCCCAGGTCGGGATTCGGATTCTTC.

This chain connects TRBV2 to TRBJ2-7; no definite D call. The CDR3 has 11 amino acids. The V end was cut by 8 bases, the J end by 4 bases, with 9 bases between. CDR1 SNHLY and CDR2 FYNNEI come from the germline V gene. The CDR3 bases are TGTGCCAGCGCTGACATTTACGAGCAGTACTTC. This codes for CASADIYEQYF.

The chain couples TRBV13 to TRBJ1-4; D is uncertain. V was cut by 2 bases and J by 0 bases, with 10 bases left in between. CDR1 is PRHDT and CDR2 is FYEKMQ in the germline V gene (reference sequence). The CDR3 totals 16 residues. The CDR3 DNA reads as TGTGCCAGCAGCTTACGACGAGGGCCAACTAATGAAAAACTGTTTTTT. Translated: CASSLRRGPTNEKLFF.

Notes on this clone: The sample holds other DNA sequences that translate to the same CDR3. This chain uses TRBV5-1 with TRBJ2-3; D is possibly TRBD1 or TRBD2 (5 bases each). V was cut by 1 base and J by 4 bases, with 13 bases left in between. This CDR3 spans 15 amino acids. In germline, CDR1 is SGHRS, CDR2 YFSETQ. The CDR3 loop is CASSLRGLSADTQYF. The CDR3 coding sequence is TGCGCCAGCAGCTTGCGGGGCCTGTCCGCAGATACGCAGTATTTT.

In DNA form, the CDR3 reads TGTGCCAGCAGTTCGGGGGTCAGGAACACCGGGGAGCTGTTTTTT. It translates to CASSSGVRNTGELFF. This rearrangement joins TRBV5-6 to TRBJ2-2; TRBD2 might be the D (6 bases). Per the germline V gene, CDR1 is SGHDT and CDR2 is YYEEEE. This CDR3 is 15 amino acids long. With 5 bases removed from V and 1 base from J, the gap between germline ends came to 12 bases.